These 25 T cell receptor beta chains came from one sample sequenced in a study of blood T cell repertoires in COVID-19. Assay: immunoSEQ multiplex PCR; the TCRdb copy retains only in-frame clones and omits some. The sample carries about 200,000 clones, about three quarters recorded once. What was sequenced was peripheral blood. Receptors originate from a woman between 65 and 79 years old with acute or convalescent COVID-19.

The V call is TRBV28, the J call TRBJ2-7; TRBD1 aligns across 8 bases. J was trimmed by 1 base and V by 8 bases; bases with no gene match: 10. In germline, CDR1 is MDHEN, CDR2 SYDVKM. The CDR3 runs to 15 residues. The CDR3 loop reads CASLPGQGRSYEQYF. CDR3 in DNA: TGTGCCAGCCTCCCCGGACAGGGTCGTTCCTACGAGCAGTACTTC.

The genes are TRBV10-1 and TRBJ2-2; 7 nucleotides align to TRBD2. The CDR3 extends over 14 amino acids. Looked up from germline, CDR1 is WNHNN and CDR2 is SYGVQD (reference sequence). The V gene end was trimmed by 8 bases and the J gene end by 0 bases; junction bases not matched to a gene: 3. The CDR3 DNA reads TGCGCCAGCGGAGCGGGAACGAACACCGGGGAGCTGTTTTTT. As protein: CASGAGTNTGELFF.

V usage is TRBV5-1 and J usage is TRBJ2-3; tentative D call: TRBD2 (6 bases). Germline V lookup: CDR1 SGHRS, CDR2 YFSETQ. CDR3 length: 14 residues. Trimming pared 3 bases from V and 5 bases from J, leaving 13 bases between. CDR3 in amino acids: CASSWTTREDTQYF. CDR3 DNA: TGCGCCAGCAGCTGGACTACTAGAGAAGATACGCAGTATTTT.

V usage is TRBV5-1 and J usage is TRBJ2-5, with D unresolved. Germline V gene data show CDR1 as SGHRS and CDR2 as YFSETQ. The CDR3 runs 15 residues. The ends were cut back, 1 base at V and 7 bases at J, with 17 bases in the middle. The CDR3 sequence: CASSLPAVPPGTQYF. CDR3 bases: TGCGCCAGCAGCTTGCCGGCGGTCCCACCGGGGACCCAGTACTTC.

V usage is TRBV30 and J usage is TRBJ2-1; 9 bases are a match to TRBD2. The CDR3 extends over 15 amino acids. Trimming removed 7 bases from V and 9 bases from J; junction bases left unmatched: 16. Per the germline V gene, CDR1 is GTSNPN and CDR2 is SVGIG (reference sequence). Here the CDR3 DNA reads TGTGCCTTGAACAGGTACTTGCGGGAGGGGACTGAGCAGTTCTTC. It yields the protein CALNRYLREGTEQFF.

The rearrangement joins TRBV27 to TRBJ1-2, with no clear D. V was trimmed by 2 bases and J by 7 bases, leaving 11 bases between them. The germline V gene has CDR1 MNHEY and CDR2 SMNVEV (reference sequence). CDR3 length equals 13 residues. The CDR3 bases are TGTGCCAGCAGTTTAGCAGGTTTCGGTGGCTACACCTTC. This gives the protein CASSLAGFGGYTF.

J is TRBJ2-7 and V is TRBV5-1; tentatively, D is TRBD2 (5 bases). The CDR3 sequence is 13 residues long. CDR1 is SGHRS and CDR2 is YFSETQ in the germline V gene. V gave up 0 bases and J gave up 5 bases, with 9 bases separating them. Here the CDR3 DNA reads TGCGCCAGCAGCTTGGAGAGGGCTGACGAGCAGTACTTC. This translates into CASSLERADEQYF.

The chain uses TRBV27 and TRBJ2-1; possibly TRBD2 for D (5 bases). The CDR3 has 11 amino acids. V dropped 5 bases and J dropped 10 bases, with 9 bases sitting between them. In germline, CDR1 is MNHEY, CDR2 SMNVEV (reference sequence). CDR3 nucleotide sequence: TGTGCCAGCAGTCCGGGGTGGGAGCAGTTCTTC. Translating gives CASSPGWEQFF.

Written as DNA, the CDR3 is TGTGCCAGCAGCTATACTAGCGGGTCTGGTGAGCAGTTCTTC. It specifies CASSYTSGSGEQFF. The chain joins TRBV11-2 to TRBJ2-1; 9 positions match TRBD2. V was pared by 4 bases and J by 9 bases, with 7 bases of the junction left unmatched. This CDR3 contains 14 residues. The V gene's germline CDR1 is SGHAT and CDR2 FQNNGV.

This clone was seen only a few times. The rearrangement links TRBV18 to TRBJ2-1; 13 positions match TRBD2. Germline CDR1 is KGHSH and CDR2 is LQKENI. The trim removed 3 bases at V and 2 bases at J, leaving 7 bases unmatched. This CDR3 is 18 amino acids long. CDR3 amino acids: CASSPRTSGSLAYNEQFF. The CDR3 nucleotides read TGTGCCAGCTCACCGCGGACTAGCGGGAGTTTGGCCTACAATGAGCAGTTCTTC.

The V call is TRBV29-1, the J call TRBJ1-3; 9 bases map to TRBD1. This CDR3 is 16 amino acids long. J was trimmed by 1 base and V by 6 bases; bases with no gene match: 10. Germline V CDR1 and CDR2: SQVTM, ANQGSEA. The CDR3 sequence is CSVIGTGTNSGNTIYF. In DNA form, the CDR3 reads TGCAGCGTCATCGGGACAGGGACAAATTCTGGAAACACCATATATTTT.

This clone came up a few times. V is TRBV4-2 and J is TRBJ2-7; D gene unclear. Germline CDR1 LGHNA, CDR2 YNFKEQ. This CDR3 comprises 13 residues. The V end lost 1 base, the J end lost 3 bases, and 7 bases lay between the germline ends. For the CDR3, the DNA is TGTGCCAGCAGCCAAGTTCAGTTCTACGAGCAGTACTTC. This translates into CASSQVQFYEQYF.

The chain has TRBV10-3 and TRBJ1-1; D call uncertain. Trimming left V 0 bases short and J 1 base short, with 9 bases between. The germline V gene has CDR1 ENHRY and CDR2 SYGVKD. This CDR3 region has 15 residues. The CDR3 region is CAISESGPANTEAFF. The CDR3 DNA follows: TGTGCCATCAGTGAGTCTGGGCCGGCGAACACTGAAGCTTTCTTT.

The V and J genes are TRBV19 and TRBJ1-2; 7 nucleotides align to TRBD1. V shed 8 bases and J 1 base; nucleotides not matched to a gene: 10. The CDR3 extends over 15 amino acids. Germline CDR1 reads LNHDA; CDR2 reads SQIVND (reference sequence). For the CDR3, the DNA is TGTGCCAGTCGGAAGGGGCAGGGGGTTAACTATGGCTACACCTTC. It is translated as CASRKGQGVNYGYTF.

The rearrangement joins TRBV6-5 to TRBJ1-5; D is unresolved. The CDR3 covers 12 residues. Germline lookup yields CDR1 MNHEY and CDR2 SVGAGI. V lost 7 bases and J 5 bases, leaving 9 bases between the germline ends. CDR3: CASTPLDQPQHF. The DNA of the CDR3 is TGTGCCAGCACCCCTCTTGATCAGCCCCAGCATTTT.

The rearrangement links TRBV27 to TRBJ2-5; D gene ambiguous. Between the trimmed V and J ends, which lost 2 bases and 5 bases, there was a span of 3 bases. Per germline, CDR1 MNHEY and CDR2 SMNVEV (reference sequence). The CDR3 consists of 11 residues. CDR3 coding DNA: TGTGCCAGCAGTTTAGGCGAGACCCAGTACTTC. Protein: CASSLGETQYF.

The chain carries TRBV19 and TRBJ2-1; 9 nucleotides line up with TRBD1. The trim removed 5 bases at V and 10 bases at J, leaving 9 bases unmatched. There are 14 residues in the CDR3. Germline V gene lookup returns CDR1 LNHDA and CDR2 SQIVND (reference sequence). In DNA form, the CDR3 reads TGTGCCAGTAGTTTATCACAGGGGGCTGGCGAGCAGTTCTTC. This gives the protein CASSLSQGAGEQFF.

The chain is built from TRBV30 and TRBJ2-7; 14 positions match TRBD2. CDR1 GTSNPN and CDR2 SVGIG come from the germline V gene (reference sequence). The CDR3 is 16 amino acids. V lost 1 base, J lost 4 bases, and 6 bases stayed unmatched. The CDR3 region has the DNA TGTGCCTGGAGTGATCAGACTAGCGGGAGGGGGTACGAGCAGTACTTC. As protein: CAWSDQTSGRGYEQYF.

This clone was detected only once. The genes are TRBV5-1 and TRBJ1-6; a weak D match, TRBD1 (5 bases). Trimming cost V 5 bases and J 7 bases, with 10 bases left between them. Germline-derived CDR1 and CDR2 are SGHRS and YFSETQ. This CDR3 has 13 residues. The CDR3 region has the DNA TGCGCCAGCAGTGTGGGGCAGAATTCACCCCTCCACTTT. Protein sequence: CASSVGQNSPLHF.

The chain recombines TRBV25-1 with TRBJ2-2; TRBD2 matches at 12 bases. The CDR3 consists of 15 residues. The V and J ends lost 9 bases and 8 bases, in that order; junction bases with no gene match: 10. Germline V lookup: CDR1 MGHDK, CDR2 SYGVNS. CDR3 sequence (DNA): TGTGCCAGACTGAGACTAGCGGGAGTCCTGGGGGAGCTGTTTTTT. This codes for CARLRLAGVLGELFF. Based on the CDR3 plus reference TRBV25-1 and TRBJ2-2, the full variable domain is EADIYQTPRYLVIGTGKKITLECSQTMGHDKMYWYQQDPGMELHLIHYSYGVNSTEKGDLSSESTVSRIRTEHFPLTLESARPSHTSQYLCARLRLAGVLGELFFGEGSRLTVL.

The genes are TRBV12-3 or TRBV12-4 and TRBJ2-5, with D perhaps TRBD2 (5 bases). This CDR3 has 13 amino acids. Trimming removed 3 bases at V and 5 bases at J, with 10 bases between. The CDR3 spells CASSFVEGETQYF. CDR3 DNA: TGTGCCAGCAGTTTTGTAGAGGGCGAGACCCAGTACTTC.

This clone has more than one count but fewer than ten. In DNA, the CDR3 is TGTGCCAGCAGTTTCTCAGGGAAAGCAGCTTTCTTT. It codes for CASSFSGKAAFF. The rearrangement joins TRBV28 to TRBJ1-1, with D possibly matching TRBD1 (5 bases). The V end lost 3 bases, the J end lost 10 bases, and 12 bases lay between the germline ends. Germline CDR1 MDHEN, CDR2 SYDVKM. This CDR3 region has 12 residues.

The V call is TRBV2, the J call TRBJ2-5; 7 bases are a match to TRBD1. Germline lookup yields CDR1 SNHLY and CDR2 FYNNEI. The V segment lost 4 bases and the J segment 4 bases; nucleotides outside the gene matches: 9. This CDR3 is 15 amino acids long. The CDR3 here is CASSGQGDRLETQYF. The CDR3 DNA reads TGTGCCAGCAGTGGCCAGGGGGATCGCTTAGAGACCCAGTACTTC.

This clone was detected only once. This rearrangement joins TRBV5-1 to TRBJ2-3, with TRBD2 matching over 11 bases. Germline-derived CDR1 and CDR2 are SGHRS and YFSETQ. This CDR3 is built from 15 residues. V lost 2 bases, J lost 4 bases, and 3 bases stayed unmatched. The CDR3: CASSLTSGSADTQYF. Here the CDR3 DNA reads TGCGCCAGCAGCTTAACTAGCGGGAGTGCAGATACGCAGTATTTT. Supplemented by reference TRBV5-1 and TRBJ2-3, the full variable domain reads KAGVTQTPRYLIKTRGQQVTLSCSPISGHRSVSWYQQTPGQGLQFLFEYFSETQRNKGNFPGRFSGRQFSNSRSEMNVSTLELGDSALYLCASSLTSGSADTQYFGPGTRLTVL.

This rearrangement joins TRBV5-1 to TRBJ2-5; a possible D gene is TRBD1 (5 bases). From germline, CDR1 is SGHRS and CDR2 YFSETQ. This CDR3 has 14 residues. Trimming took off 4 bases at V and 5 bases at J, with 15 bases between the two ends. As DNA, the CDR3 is TGCGCCAGCAGCCCGACAGTGTTAGCCGAGACCCAGTACTTC. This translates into CASSPTVLAETQYF.